This T cell receptor beta chain was observed in a study of patients and donors after allogeneic stem cell transplantation. Each CDR3 protein gets one entry after TCRdb re-called the RT-PCR reads with MiXCR. The sample consists of roughly 960,000 distinct CDR3 sequences, about 20% of them appearing once. CDR1 and CDR2 from the germline V gene are ENHRY and SYGVKD. V lost 6 bases and J lost 0, with 9 bases in between. CDR3 length: 14 residues. V is TRBV10-3 and J is TRBJ1-3; no firm D call. Source material: blood, either unsorted or a sorted T cell fraction (not recorded which). This receptor was taken from a human donor who was either an allogeneic HSCT recipient or a stem cell or donor lymphocyte infusion donor (not recorded which). It is not recorded whose cells these are; they may come from a transplant donor. Here the CDR3 DNA reads TGTGCCATCAGGGGGAGACTCTCTGGAAACACCATATATTTT. Amino acids: CAIRGRLSGNTIYF.